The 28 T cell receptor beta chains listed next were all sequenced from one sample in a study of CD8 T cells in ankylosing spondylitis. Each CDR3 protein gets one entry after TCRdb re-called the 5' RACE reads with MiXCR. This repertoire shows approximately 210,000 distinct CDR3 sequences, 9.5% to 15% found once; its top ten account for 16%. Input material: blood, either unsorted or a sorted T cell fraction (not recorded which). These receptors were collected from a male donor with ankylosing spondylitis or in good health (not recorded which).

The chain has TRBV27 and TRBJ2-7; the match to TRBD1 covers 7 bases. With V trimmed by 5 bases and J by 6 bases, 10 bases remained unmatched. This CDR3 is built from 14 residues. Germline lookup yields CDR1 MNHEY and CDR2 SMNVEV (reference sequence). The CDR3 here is CASSPSGTASEQYF. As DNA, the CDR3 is TGTGCCAGCAGTCCCTCGGGGACAGCCAGCGAGCAGTACTTC.

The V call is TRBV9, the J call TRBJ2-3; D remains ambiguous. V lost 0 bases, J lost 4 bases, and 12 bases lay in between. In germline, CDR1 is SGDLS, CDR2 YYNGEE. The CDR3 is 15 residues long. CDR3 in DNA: TGTGCCAGCAGCGTAGCTACAACCTCCGCAGATACGCAGTATTTT. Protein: CASSVATTSADTQYF.

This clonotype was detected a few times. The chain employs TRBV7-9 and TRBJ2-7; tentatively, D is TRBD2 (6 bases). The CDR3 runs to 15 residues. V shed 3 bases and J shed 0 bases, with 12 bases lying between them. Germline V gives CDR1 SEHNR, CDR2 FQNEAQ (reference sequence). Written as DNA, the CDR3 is TGTGCCAGCAGCTTCGGGACTCCCAGCTCCTACGAGCAGTACTTC. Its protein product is CASSFGTPSSYEQYF.

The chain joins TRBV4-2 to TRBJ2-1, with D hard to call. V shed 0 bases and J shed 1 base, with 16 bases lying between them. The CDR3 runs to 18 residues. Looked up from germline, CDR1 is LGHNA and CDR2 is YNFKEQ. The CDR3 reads CASSQEVEPSASYNEQFF. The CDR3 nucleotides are TGTGCCAGCAGCCAAGAGGTGGAGCCCTCCGCTTCCTACAATGAGCAGTTCTTC.

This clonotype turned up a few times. In nucleotides, the CDR3 is TGCGCCAGCAGTGAAGAAGGGGATGGCTACACCTTC. Translating it yields CASSEEGDGYTF. The chain uses TRBV10-2 and TRBJ1-2; perhaps TRBD1 as D (5 bases). This CDR3 is built from 12 residues. The V gene's germline CDR1 is WSHSY and CDR2 SAAADI. V was shortened by 3 bases and J by 6 bases, with 8 bases between the two germline ends.

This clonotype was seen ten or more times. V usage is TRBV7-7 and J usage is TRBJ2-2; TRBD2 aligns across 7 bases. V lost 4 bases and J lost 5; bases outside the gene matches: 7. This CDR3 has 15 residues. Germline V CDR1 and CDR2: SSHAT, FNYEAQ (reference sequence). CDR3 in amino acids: CASSSRQGLTGELFF. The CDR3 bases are TGTGCCAGCAGCTCCCGCCAGGGACTAACCGGGGAGCTGTTTTTT.

CDR3 loop: CASSGGDTQYF. CDR3 in DNA: TGTGCCAGCAGTGGCGGGGATACGCAGTATTTT. The V gene is TRBV6-5, the J gene TRBJ2-3, with D maybe TRBD2 (5 bases). The germline V and J ends were trimmed by 5 bases and 6 bases, with 6 bases remaining between them. The CDR3 has 11 residues. CDR1 is MNHEY and CDR2 is SVGAGI in the germline V gene.

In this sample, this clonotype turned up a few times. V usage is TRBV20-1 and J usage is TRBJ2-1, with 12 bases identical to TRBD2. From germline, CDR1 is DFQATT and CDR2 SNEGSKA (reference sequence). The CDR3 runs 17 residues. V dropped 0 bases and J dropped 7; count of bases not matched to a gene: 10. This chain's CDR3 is CSARDVLAGGSRNEQFF. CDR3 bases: TGCAGTGCTAGAGATGTGCTAGCGGGAGGGTCGAGGAATGAGCAGTTCTTC.

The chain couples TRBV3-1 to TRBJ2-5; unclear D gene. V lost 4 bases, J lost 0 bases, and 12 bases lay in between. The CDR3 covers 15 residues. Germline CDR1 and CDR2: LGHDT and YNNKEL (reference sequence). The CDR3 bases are TGTGCCAGCAGCCCCCTAGTCCAGTACCAAGAGACCCAGTACTTC. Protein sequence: CASSPLVQYQETQYF.

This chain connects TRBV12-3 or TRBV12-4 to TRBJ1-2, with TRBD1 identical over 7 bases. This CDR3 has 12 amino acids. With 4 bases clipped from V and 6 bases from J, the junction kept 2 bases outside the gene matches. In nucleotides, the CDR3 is TGTGCCAGCAGTTCGACAGGGAATGGCTACACCTTC. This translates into CASSSTGNGYTF.

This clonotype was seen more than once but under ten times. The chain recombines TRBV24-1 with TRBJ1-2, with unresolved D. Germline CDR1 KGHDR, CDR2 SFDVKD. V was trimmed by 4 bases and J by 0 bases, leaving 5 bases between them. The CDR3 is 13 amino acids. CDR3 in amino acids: CATSDGTNYGYTF. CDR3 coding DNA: TGTGCCACCAGTGACGGGACTAACTATGGCTACACCTTC.

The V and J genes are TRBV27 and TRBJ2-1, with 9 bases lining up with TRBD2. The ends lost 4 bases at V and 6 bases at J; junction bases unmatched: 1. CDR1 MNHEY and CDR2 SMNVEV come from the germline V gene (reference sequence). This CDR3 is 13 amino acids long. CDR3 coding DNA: TGTGCCAGCAGTTCGGGACTAGCCAATGAGCAGTTCTTC. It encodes CASSSGLANEQFF.

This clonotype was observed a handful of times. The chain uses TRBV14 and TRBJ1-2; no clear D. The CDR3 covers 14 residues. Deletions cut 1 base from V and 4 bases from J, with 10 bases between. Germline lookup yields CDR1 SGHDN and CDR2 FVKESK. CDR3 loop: CASSQAQAGYGYTF. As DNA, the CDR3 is TGTGCCAGCAGCCAAGCCCAGGCGGGCTATGGCTACACCTTC.

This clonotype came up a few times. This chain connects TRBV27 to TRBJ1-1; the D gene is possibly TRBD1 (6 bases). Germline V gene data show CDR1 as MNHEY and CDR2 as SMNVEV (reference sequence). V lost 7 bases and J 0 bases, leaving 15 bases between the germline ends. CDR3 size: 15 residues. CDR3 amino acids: CASTLGGGLNTEAFF. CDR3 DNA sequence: TGTGCCAGCACCCTAGGGGGAGGGTTGAACACTGAAGCTTTCTTT.

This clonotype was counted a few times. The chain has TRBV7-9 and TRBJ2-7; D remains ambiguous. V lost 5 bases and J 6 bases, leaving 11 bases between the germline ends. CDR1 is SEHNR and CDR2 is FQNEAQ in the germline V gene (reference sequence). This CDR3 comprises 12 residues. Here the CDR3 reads CASSPGPSEQYF. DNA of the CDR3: TGTGCCAGCAGCCCCGGGCCTTCCGAGCAGTACTTC.

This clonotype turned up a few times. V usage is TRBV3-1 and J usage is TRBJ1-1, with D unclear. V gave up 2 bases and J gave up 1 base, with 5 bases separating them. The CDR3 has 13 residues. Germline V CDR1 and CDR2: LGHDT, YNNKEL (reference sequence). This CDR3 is CASSQWENTEAFF. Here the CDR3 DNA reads TGTGCCAGCAGCCAATGGGAGAACACTGAAGCTTTCTTT.

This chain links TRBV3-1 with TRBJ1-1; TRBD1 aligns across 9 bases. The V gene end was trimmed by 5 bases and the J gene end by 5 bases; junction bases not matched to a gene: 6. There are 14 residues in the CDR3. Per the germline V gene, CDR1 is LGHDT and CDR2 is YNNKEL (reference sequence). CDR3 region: CASSYGQGRTEAFF. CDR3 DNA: TGTGCCAGCAGCTACGGACAGGGGAGGACTGAAGCTTTCTTT.

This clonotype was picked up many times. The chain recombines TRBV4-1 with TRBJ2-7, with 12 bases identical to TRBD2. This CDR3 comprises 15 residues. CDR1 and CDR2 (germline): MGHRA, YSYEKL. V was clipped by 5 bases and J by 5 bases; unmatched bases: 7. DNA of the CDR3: TGCGCCAGCAGCGAATTGGGACTAGCGGGCGACGAGCAGTACTTC. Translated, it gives CASSELGLAGDEQYF.

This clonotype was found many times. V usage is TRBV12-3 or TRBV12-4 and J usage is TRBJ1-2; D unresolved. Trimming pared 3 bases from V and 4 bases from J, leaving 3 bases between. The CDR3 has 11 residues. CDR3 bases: TGTGCCAGCAGTTTCGGCTATGGCTACACCTTC. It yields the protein CASSFGYGYTF.

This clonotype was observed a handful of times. The CDR3 nucleotides read TGTGCCAGCAGTGAATCGGCAGACCACAATCAGCCCCAGCATTTT. This sequence encodes CASSESADHNQPQHF. The chain employs TRBV2 and TRBJ1-5; unclear D gene. V lost 2 bases, J lost 3 bases, and 11 bases lay in between. This CDR3 spans 15 amino acids. Germline loops: CDR1 SNHLY, CDR2 FYNNEI.

CDR3 region: CASSSGTQGYNEQFF. CDR3 bases: TGTGCCAGCAGCTCCGGGACACAAGGCTACAATGAGCAGTTCTTC. This chain joins TRBV7-8 and TRBJ2-1; weak D call: TRBD1 (6 bases). Germline lookup yields CDR1 SGHVS and CDR2 FQNEAQ. The V gene lost 4 bases and the J gene lost 3 bases, with 13 bases spanning the gap. The CDR3 contains 15 residues.

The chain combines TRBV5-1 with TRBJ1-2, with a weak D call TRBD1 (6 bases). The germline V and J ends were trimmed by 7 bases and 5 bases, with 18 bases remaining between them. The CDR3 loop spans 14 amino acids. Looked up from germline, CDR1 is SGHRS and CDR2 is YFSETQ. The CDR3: CASVLFTGIYGYTF. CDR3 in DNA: TGCGCCAGCGTCTTGTTCACAGGGATATATGGCTACACCTTC.

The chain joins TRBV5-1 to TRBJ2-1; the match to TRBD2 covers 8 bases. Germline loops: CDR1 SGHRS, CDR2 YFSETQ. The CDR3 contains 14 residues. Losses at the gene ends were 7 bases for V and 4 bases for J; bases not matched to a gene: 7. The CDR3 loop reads CASQRERVYNEQFF. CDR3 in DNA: TGCGCCAGCCAGCGGGAGCGGGTATACAATGAGCAGTTCTTC.

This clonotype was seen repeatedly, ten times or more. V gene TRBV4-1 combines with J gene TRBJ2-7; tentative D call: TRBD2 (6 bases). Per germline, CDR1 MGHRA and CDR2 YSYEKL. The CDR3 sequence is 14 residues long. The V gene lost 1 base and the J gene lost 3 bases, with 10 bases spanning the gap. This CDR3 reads CASSQGRGSYEQYF. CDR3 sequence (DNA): TGCGCCAGCAGCCAAGGGCGGGGTAGCTACGAGCAGTACTTC.

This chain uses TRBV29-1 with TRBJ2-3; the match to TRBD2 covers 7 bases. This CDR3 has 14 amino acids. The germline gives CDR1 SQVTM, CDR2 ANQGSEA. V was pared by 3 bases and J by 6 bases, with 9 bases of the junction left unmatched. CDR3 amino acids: CSVEGEGFADTQYF. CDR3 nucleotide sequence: TGCAGCGTTGAGGGGGAGGGGTTCGCTGATACGCAGTATTTT.

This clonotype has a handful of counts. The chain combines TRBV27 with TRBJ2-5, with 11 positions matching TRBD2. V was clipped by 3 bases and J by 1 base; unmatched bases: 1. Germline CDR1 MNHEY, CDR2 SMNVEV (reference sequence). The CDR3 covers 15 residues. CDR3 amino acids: CASSFGTSGQETQYF. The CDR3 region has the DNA TGTGCCAGCAGTTTCGGGACTAGCGGCCAAGAGACCCAGTACTTC.

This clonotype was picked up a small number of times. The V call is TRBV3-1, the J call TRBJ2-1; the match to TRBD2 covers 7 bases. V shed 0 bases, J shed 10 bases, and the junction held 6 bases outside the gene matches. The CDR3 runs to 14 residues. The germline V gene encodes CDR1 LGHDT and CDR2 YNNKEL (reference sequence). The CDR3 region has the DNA TGTGCCAGCAGCCAAGATCTCACCGGGAGGGAGCAGTTCTTC. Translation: CASSQDLTGREQFF.

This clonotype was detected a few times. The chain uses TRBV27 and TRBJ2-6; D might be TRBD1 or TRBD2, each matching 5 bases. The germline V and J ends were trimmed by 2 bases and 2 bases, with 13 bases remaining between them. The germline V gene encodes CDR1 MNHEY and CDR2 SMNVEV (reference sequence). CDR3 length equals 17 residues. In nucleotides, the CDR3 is TGTGCCAGCAGTTTACGGGAAGGGGCCCCTGGGGCCAACGTCCTGACTTTC. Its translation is CASSLREGAPGANVLTF.